Listed here are 26 T cell receptor beta chains from one sample, sequenced in a study of Ad26.COV2.S vaccination and SARS-CoV-2 variants. The treatment here: over 15 received Ad26.COV2.S at low or high dose, single or two shots; five or six received placebo; per-sample allocation not given. Sampling occurred on day 63 after the first vaccine or placebo injection. Produced via immunoSEQ multiplex PCR; TCRdb's table is partial and in-frame only. The sample contains 300,000 to 350,000 clones, about 86% of which appear only once. Source: peripheral blood, taken in a trial of Ad26.COV2.S vaccine versus placebo. The receptors were sampled from a person aged 18-60 years who received the Ad26.COV2.S COVID-19 vaccine or a placebo.

Remarks on this clone: Other DNA sequences in this specimen translate into the identical CDR3. This sequence joins TRBV5-6 and TRBJ1-2; tentative D call: TRBD1 (5 bases). The CDR3 is 15 amino acids. In germline, CDR1 is SGHDT, CDR2 YYEEEE. V lost 0 bases, J lost 2 bases, and 11 bases lay in between. The chain's CDR3 is CASSLGDRGNYGYTF. Here the CDR3 DNA reads TGTGCCAGCAGCTTGGGTGACCGGGGGAACTATGGCTACACCTTC.

V and J are TRBV6-6 and TRBJ1-2, with 9 bases that match TRBD1. This CDR3 region has 15 residues. Germline assignment: CDR1 MNHNY and CDR2 SVGAGI (reference sequence). V dropped 2 bases and J dropped 6; count of bases not matched to a gene: 7. DNA of the CDR3: TGTGCCAGCAGTTACCAACAGGGGGCTATCGATGGCTACACCTTC. It translates to CASSYQQGAIDGYTF.

This chain joins TRBV9 and TRBJ2-2; 7 bases line up with TRBD2. This CDR3 has 15 residues. The V gene end was trimmed by 0 bases and the J gene end by 6 bases; junction bases not matched to a gene: 5. Germline V lookup: CDR1 SGDLS, CDR2 YYNGEE. The CDR3 sequence is CASSVEAGGAGELFF. The CDR3 DNA reads TGTGCCAGCAGCGTAGAGGCTGGGGGGGCCGGGGAGCTGTTTTTT.

The chain uses TRBV30 and TRBJ2-1; 7 nucleotides align to TRBD2. The CDR3 covers 10 residues. V shed 5 bases and J 15 bases; nucleotides not matched to a gene: 7. Germline lookup yields CDR1 GTSNPN and CDR2 SVGIG (reference sequence). CDR3 sequence reads: CAWGKRDRFF. CDR3 nucleotide sequence: TGTGCCTGGGGAAAGCGGGACCGGTTCTTC.

The genes are TRBV19 and TRBJ1-4, with D maybe TRBD1 (6 bases). The CDR3 contains 15 residues. Per germline, CDR1 LNHDA and CDR2 SQIVND (reference sequence). Trimming removed 7 bases at V and 6 bases at J, with 18 bases between. CDR3 in DNA: TGTGCCAGTAAGCGACGGGCAGGGGTTCATGAAAAACTGTTTTTT. Translating it yields CASKRRAGVHEKLFF. The whole variable domain, filled in from reference TRBV19 and TRBJ1-4, reads DGGITQSPKYLFRKEGQNVTLSCEQNLNHDAMYWYRQDPGQGLRLIYYSQIVNDFQKGDIAEGYSVSREKKESFPLTVTSAQKNPTAFYLCASKRRAGVHEKLFFGSGTQLSVL.

This clone was seen more than once but under ten times. Other nucleotide sequences in the sample specify the same CDR3. The chain is built from TRBV5-6 and TRBJ1-4, with TRBD1 as a possible D gene (6 bases). The CDR3 is made up of 14 amino acids. V was shortened by 2 bases and J by 7 bases, with 12 bases between the two germline ends. Germline CDR1 is SGHDT and CDR2 is YYEEEE. CDR3 region: CASSFGQGSEKLFF. For the CDR3, the DNA is TGTGCCAGCAGCTTTGGGCAGGGGAGTGAAAAACTGTTTTTT.

This clone was counted once. The chain carries TRBV7-2 and TRBJ1-2, with 8 bases that match TRBD1. Germline CDR1 reads SGHTA; CDR2 reads FQGNSA. The CDR3 has 13 residues. V lost 5 bases, J lost 7 bases, and 6 bases stayed unmatched. CDR3 loop: CASSTGQGGGYTF. The CDR3 bases are TGTGCCAGCAGCACCGGACAGGGTGGTGGCTACACCTTC.

V usage is TRBV4-3 and J usage is TRBJ2-5; 15 nucleotides align to TRBD2. The CDR3 is made up of 17 amino acids. J lost 4 bases, V lost 3 bases, and 6 bases had no gene match. Germline CDR1 reads LGHNA; CDR2 reads YSLEER. The DNA for the CDR3 is TGCGCCAGCAGCCAGGCCCGGGGACTAGCGGGGGGAGAGACCCAGTACTTC. Amino acids: CASSQARGLAGGETQYF.

V and J are TRBV30 and TRBJ2-7; 10 bases line up with TRBD1. From germline, CDR1 is GTSNPN and CDR2 SVGIG (reference sequence). The length of the CDR3 is 13 residues. J lost 4 bases, V lost 4 bases, and 4 bases had no gene match. CDR3 nucleotide sequence: TGTGCCTGGATGAGGACAGGGGGGTACGAGCAGTACTTC. As protein: CAWMRTGGYEQYF.

The V and J genes are TRBV10-2 and TRBJ2-4; tentative D call: TRBD2 (6 bases). Germline-derived CDR1 and CDR2 are WSHSY and SAAADI. CDR3 length: 15 amino acids. The V end lost 5 bases, the J end lost 8 bases, and 19 bases lay between the germline ends. CDR3 coding DNA: TGCGCCAGCAGTCTTTACCCAGGAGGGATTCACATTCAGTACTTC. It is translated as CASSLYPGGIHIQYF.

Only one count was recorded for this clone. The DNA for the CDR3 is TGCGCCAGCAGCTACGGGACAGGGGACACCGGGGAGCTGTTTTTT. It specifies CASSYGTGDTGELFF. The genes are TRBV5-1 and TRBJ2-2, with 10 positions matching TRBD1. This CDR3 has 15 amino acids. V was clipped by 3 bases and J by 3 bases; unmatched bases: 2. CDR1 is SGHRS, CDR2 YFSETQ, per germline.

This chain uses TRBV20-1 with TRBJ1-1; no clear D gene. The V gene lost 3 bases and the J gene lost 5 bases, with 7 bases spanning the gap. Germline V gives CDR1 DFQATT, CDR2 SNEGSKA (reference sequence). This CDR3 region has 11 residues. The CDR3 spells CSARSGTEAFF. For the CDR3, the DNA is TGCAGTGCTAGGTCCGGAACTGAAGCTTTCTTT.

CDR3 amino acids: CASSLQGGGYGYTF. The CDR3, as DNA: TGTGCCAGCAGCTTGCAAGGGGGCGGGTATGGCTACACCTTC. The chain employs TRBV7-9 and TRBJ1-2; 7 nucleotides match TRBD1. The V gene end was trimmed by 3 bases and the J gene end by 5 bases; junction bases not matched to a gene: 6. Germline CDR1 is SEHNR and CDR2 is FQNEAQ (reference sequence). This CDR3 is 14 amino acids long.

This clone was recorded at least ten times. The chain couples TRBV19 to TRBJ1-2; D is unresolved. The V gene lost 8 bases and the J gene lost 2 bases, with 18 bases spanning the gap. The CDR3 is made up of 15 amino acids. Germline CDR1 LNHDA, CDR2 SQIVND (reference sequence). The CDR3 reads CASHFAAGLNYGYTF. The DNA of the CDR3 is TGTGCCAGTCATTTCGCGGCCGGGCTGAACTATGGCTACACCTTC.

The rearrangement joins TRBV7-9 to TRBJ2-1; 14 nucleotides align to TRBD2. The germline gives CDR1 SEHNR, CDR2 FQNEAQ (reference sequence). The V segment lost 6 bases and the J segment 3 bases; nucleotides outside the gene matches: 7. The CDR3 loop spans 17 amino acids. This chain's CDR3 is CASSSGTSGGSYNEQFF. The CDR3 DNA is TGTGCCAGCAGTTCAGGGACTAGCGGGGGTAGCTACAATGAGCAGTTCTTC.

This sequence joins TRBV6-1 and TRBJ2-3; possible D gene TRBD1, 6 bases. This CDR3 contains 14 residues. Per germline, CDR1 MNHNS and CDR2 SASEGT. Between the trimmed V and J ends, which lost 0 bases and 3 bases, there was a span of 7 bases. The chain's CDR3 is CASSEARGTDTQYF. DNA for the CDR3: TGTGCCAGCAGTGAAGCGAGGGGGACAGATACGCAGTATTTT.

This clone was detected a few times. The J gene is TRBJ2-7, the V gene TRBV6-6, with 14 bases fitting TRBD2. Germline CDR1 is MNHNY and CDR2 is SVGAGI (reference sequence). V lost 5 bases to trimming and J lost 6 bases; unmatched junction nucleotides: 15. The CDR3 length is 18 residues. CDR3 residues: CASSRSGTSGGPRAEQYF. The CDR3 coding sequence is TGTGCCAGCAGTCGATCCGGGACTAGCGGGGGCCCACGCGCCGAGCAGTACTTC.

This chain uses TRBV9 with TRBJ1-4; no clear D. V lost 0 bases, J lost 4 bases, and 7 bases lay in between. Germline V lookup: CDR1 SGDLS, CDR2 YYNGEE. The CDR3 extends over 14 amino acids. As DNA, the CDR3 is TGTGCCAGCAGCGTAGGTCAAGTTAATGAAAAACTGTTTTTT. It translates to CASSVGQVNEKLFF.

This clone was picked up a small number of times. The CDR3 DNA reads TGTGCCAGTAGACCGGGACAGCTTAGCACAGATACGCAGTATTTT. Encoded protein: CASRPGQLSTDTQYF. The chain uses TRBV19 and TRBJ2-3; 7 positions match TRBD1. Germline CDR1 and CDR2: LNHDA and SQIVND (reference sequence). The CDR3 length is 15 residues. V was clipped by 6 bases and J by 0 bases; unmatched bases: 6. Variable domain in full (rest from reference TRBV19 and TRBJ2-3): DGGITQSPKYLFRKEGQNVTLSCEQNLNHDAMYWYRQDPGQGLRLIYYSQIVNDFQKGDIAEGYSVSREKKESFPLTVTSAQKNPTAFYLCASRPGQLSTDTQYFGPGTRLTVL.

The chain joins TRBV25-1 to TRBJ1-2, with 10 bases fitting TRBD1. The CDR3 contains 15 residues. The germline CDR1 and CDR2 sequences are MGHDK and SYGVNS. J gave up 8 bases and V 5 bases, and 11 bases lay outside the gene matches. The CDR3 region has the DNA TGTGCCAGCAGTTTAACCAGGGGGACAGGGGACGGCTACACCTTC. Amino acids: CASSLTRGTGDGYTF.

The rearrangement uses TRBV5-4 and TRBJ2-3; D is uncertain. The CDR3 spans 15 residues. Germline V CDR1 and CDR2: SGHNT, YYREEE (reference sequence). V lost 0 bases and J 2 bases, leaving 10 bases between the germline ends. The DNA for the CDR3 is TGTGCCAGCAGCTTGGAGCCTAGGCCCACAGATACGCAGTATTTT. Amino acids: CASSLEPRPTDTQYF.

The chain joins TRBV5-1 to TRBJ1-1; D is ambiguous. The CDR3 is 14 amino acids. Trimming pared 2 bases from V and 4 bases from J, leaving 12 bases between. Per the germline V gene, CDR1 is SGHRS and CDR2 is YFSETQ. CDR3 sequence: CASSFGWKGTEAFF. The DNA for the CDR3 is TGCGCCAGCAGCTTTGGGTGGAAGGGCACTGAAGCTTTCTTT.

The chain combines TRBV30 with TRBJ1-1; weak D call: TRBD1 (6 bases). Germline-derived CDR1 and CDR2 are GTSNPN and SVGIG (reference sequence). V lost 5 bases and J 0 bases, leaving 13 bases between the germline ends. The CDR3 has 14 amino acids. The CDR3: CAWCRGSMNTEAFF. DNA of the CDR3: TGTGCCTGGTGTAGGGGGTCCATGAACACTGAAGCTTTCTTT. Based on the CDR3 plus reference TRBV30 and TRBJ1-1, the full variable domain is SQTIHQWPATLVQPVGSPLSLECTVEGTSNPNLYWYRQAAGRGLQLLFYSVGIGQISSEVPQNLSASRPQDRQFILSSKKLLLSDSGFYLCAWCRGSMNTEAFFGQGTRLTVV.

This chain joins TRBV10-3 and TRBJ1-2; 12 bases line up with TRBD1. The CDR3 totals 15 residues. Germline CDR1 reads ENHRY; CDR2 reads SYGVKD. V lost 2 bases and J lost 8; bases outside the gene matches: 6. CDR3 residues: CAISEPGQGAGGYTF. The CDR3 coding sequence is TGTGCCATCAGTGAGCCGGGACAGGGGGCGGGCGGCTACACCTTC.

The V call is TRBV10-1, the J call TRBJ1-2; D is possibly TRBD1 (6 bases). In germline, CDR1 is WNHNN, CDR2 SYGVQD (reference sequence). This CDR3 comprises 13 residues. V lost 3 bases, J lost 4 bases, and 9 bases lay in between. CDR3 loop: CASSDTGSYGYTF. The DNA of the CDR3 is TGCGCCAGCAGTGATACAGGGAGCTATGGCTACACCTTC.

The chain employs TRBV6-2 or TRBV6-3 and TRBJ2-3; D could derive from TRBD1 or TRBD2 (5 bases each). The V end lost 2 bases, the J end lost 4 bases, and 10 bases lay between the germline ends. The CDR3 is 14 residues long. The germline gives CDR1 MNHEY, CDR2 SVGEGT. The CDR3 coding sequence is TGTGCCAGCAGTTACCTTAGAGGGGCAGATACGCAGTATTTT. This gives the protein CASSYLRGADTQYF.